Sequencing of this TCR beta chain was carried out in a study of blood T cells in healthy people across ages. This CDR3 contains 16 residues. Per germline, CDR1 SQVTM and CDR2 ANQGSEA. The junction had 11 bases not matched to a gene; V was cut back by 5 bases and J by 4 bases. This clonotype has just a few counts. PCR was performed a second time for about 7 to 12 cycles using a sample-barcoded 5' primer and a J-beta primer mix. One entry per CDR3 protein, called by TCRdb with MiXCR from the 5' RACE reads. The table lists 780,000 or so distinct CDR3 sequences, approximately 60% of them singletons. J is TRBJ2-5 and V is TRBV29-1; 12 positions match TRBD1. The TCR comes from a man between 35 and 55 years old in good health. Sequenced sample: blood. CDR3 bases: TGCAGCGTTCTCTGGCCGGGACAGGGGGCGGGAGAGACCCAGTACTTC. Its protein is CSVLWPGQGAGETQYF.